Each of the 14 T cell receptor beta chains below was sequenced from the same sample in a study of PD-1 blockade in classical Hodgkin lymphoma. Each patient experienced a relapse that followed autologous stem cell transplantation, and brentuximab vedotin exposure varied. Some clones are missing from TCRdb's copy, which holds only in-frame ones; the method was immunoSEQ multiplex PCR. This sample has tens of thousands of clones, with 75% to 90% found just once. The sequencing used peripheral blood mononuclear cells (PBMCs), collected before the second cycle of nivolumab. The receptors derive from a human donor with classical Hodgkin lymphoma.

J is TRBJ2-1 and V is TRBV7-8; 8 bases align to TRBD1. Per the germline V gene, CDR1 is SGHVS and CDR2 is FQNEAQ. The CDR3 is made up of 15 amino acids. The trim removed 6 bases at V and 0 bases at J, leaving 4 bases unmatched. This CDR3 reads CASSSGTGSYNEQFF. CDR3 sequence (DNA): TGTGCCAGCAGTTCCGGGACAGGCTCCTACAATGAGCAGTTCTTC.

The chain recombines TRBV5-1 with TRBJ2-7; D is unclear. Germline CDR1 is SGHRS and CDR2 is YFSETQ. V was cut by 5 bases and J by 3 bases, with 12 bases left in between. This CDR3 comprises 13 residues. CDR3 bases: TGCGCCAGCAGGTCAGTTCTAGGCTACGAGCAGTACTTC. Translating it yields CASRSVLGYEQYF.

The chain is built from TRBV19 and TRBJ1-1; 7 positions agree with TRBD1. Losses at the gene ends were 3 bases for V and 5 bases for J; bases not matched to a gene: 12. In germline, CDR1 is LNHDA, CDR2 SQIVND (reference sequence). CDR3 length equals 16 residues. The CDR3 region is CASSIRTGWSGTEAFF. CDR3 DNA: TGTGCCAGTAGTATCAGGACAGGATGGAGCGGTACTGAAGCTTTCTTT.

The chain employs TRBV5-4 and TRBJ1-3; D gene unclear. CDR3 length: 13 residues. Between the trimmed V and J ends, which lost 4 bases and 2 bases, there was a span of 7 bases. Germline lookup yields CDR1 SGHNT and CDR2 YYREEE (reference sequence). CDR3 DNA sequence: TGTGCCAGCAGCCCCGCGGCTGGAAACACCATATATTTT. It specifies CASSPAAGNTIYF. Full variable domain (remainder filled in from reference TRBV5-4 and TRBJ1-3): ETGVTQSPTHLIKTRGQQVTLRCSSQSGHNTVSWYQQALGQGPQFIFQYYREEENGRGNFPPRFSGLQFPNYSSELNVNALELDDSALYLCASSPAAGNTIYFGEGSWLTVV.

The chain's CDR3 is CATYFRTGAGNTIYF. CDR3 in DNA: TGTGCCACCTATTTTAGGACAGGGGCTGGAAACACCATATATTTT. The rearrangement links TRBV13 to TRBJ1-3, with 9 positions matching TRBD1. The CDR3 length is 15 residues. Per germline, CDR1 PRHDT and CDR2 FYEKMQ (reference sequence). Trimming removed 10 bases from V and 2 bases from J; junction bases left unmatched: 9.

The chain employs TRBV5-1 and TRBJ2-3, with TRBD2 identical over 9 bases. Germline lookup yields CDR1 SGHRS and CDR2 YFSETQ. The CDR3 loop spans 16 amino acids. The junction had 5 bases not matched to a gene; V was cut back by 1 base and J by 2 bases. CDR3 DNA: TGCGCCAGCAGCTTGAGGGCGGGGGGGCCCACAGATACGCAGTATTTT. It specifies CASSLRAGGPTDTQYF.

This clone has only one observation. V and J are TRBV6-5 and TRBJ2-7; a possible D gene is TRBD1 (6 bases). The ends were cut back, 6 bases at V and 2 bases at J, with 11 bases in the middle. The CDR3 consists of 13 residues. The germline CDR1 and CDR2 sequences are MNHEY and SVGAGI. CDR3 DNA sequence: TGTGCCAGCAGCCTGGACAGAGCCTACGAGCAGTACTTC. Protein product: CASSLDRAYEQYF.

The V gene is TRBV13, the J gene TRBJ1-2; tentative D call: TRBD1 (5 bases). V was trimmed by 0 bases and J by 5 bases, leaving 7 bases between them. The CDR3 is made up of 13 amino acids. CDR1 is PRHDT, CDR2 FYEKMQ, per germline (reference sequence). CDR3 protein: CASSLGTAYGYTF. The DNA of the CDR3 is TGTGCCAGCAGCTTAGGGACAGCGTATGGCTACACCTTC.

The J gene is TRBJ2-1, the V gene TRBV5-6; no firm D call. The germline V and J ends were trimmed by 0 bases and 6 bases, with 7 bases remaining between them. CDR1 is SGHDT, CDR2 YYEEEE, per germline. CDR3 size: 13 residues. The CDR3 is CASSLEVGNEQFF. The DNA for the CDR3 is TGTGCCAGCAGCTTGGAAGTCGGCAATGAGCAGTTCTTC.

In its sample, this clone is large. A much more abundant neighbour one base away suggests this may be a read error. Other DNA sequences in the same sample also yield this CDR3. In DNA form, the CDR3 reads TGTGCCAGCAGTTTATGGGCTAGCGGGAGCTCCTACAATGAGCAGTTCTTC. Translating it yields CASSLWASGSSYNEQFF. V usage is TRBV28 and J usage is TRBJ2-1, with TRBD2 matching 10 bases. This CDR3 spans 17 amino acids. Losses at the gene ends were 0 bases for V and 0 bases for J; bases not matched to a gene: 2. The V gene's germline CDR1 is MDHEN and CDR2 SYDVKM. Looking up the rest from reference TRBV28 and TRBJ2-1 gives the full variable domain: DVKVTQSSRYLVKRTGEKVFLECVQDMDHENMFWYRQDPGLGLRLIYFSYDVKMKEKGDIPEGYSVSREKKERFSLILESASTNQTSMYLCASSLWASGSSYNEQFFGPGTRLTVL.

The rearrangement joins TRBV28 to TRBJ1-1; a weak D match, TRBD1 (5 bases). The ends were cut back, 5 bases at V and 0 bases at J, with 10 bases in the middle. The CDR3 covers 14 residues. Germline V gene lookup returns CDR1 MDHEN and CDR2 SYDVKM. This chain's CDR3 is CASSKGTLNTEAFF. CDR3 DNA sequence: TGTGCCAGCAGTAAGGGGACGTTGAACACTGAAGCTTTCTTT.

This chain links TRBV2 with TRBJ1-2; the D gene is possibly TRBD1 (6 bases). Germline lookup yields CDR1 SNHLY and CDR2 FYNNEI. The germline V and J ends were trimmed by 3 bases and 4 bases, with 21 bases remaining between them. This CDR3 contains 17 residues. The CDR3 DNA is TGTGCCAGCAGTGATTTGGTGGGGACACCGGATTCCTATGGCTACACCTTC. It yields the protein CASSDLVGTPDSYGYTF.

This chain uses TRBV15 with TRBJ2-5, with a weak D call TRBD1 (6 bases). The CDR3 sequence is 15 residues long. Trimming stripped 3 bases from V and 1 base from J, with 12 bases between. Germline V gives CDR1 LNHNV, CDR2 YYDKDF (reference sequence). CDR3 amino acids: CATSSRQGFQETQYF. For the CDR3, the DNA is TGTGCCACCAGCAGCAGGCAGGGGTTCCAAGAGACCCAGTACTTC.

This chain uses TRBV5-1 with TRBJ2-5; D is unresolved. V lost 0 bases to trimming and J lost 1 base, with 7 bases between them. This CDR3 region has 14 residues. Germline assignment: CDR1 SGHRS and CDR2 YFSETQ. The CDR3 region is CASSLDPSQETQYF. The CDR3 DNA reads TGCGCCAGCAGCTTGGACCCCAGCCAAGAGACCCAGTACTTC.